The T cell receptor (beta chain) described here comes from a study of OX40 agonist ivuxolimab in advanced cancers. Measured with immunoSEQ multiplex PCR; TCRdb has only the in-frame clones, and not every one. The data contain about 70,000 clones, roughly 89% of them singletons. This TCR derives from an adult with an advanced solid tumor such as melanoma, head and neck, liver or kidney cancer. The input for sequencing was CD4+ or CD8+ T cells sorted from blood, taken in a trial of the OX40 agonist ivuxolimab.

CDR3: CASSPRAGRYEQYF. In DNA, the CDR3 is TGTGCCAGCAGCCCTCGAGCGGGAAGGTACGAGCAGTACTTC. The chain has TRBV9 and TRBJ2-7, with 7 bases identical to TRBD2. In germline, CDR1 is SGDLS, CDR2 YYNGEE. The CDR3 extends over 14 amino acids. The V and J ends lost 4 bases and 4 bases, in that order; junction bases with no gene match: 8.